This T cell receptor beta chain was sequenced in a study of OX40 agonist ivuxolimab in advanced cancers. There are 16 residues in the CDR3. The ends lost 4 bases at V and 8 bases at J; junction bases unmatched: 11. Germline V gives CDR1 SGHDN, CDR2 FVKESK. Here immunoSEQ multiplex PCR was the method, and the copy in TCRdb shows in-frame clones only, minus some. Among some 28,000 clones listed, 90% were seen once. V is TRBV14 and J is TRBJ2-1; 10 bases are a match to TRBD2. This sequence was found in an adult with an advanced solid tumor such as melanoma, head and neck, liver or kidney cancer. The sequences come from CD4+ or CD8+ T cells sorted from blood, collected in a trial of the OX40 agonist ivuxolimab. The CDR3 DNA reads TGTGCCAGCAGCCTCGCCGGGACTAGCGTTTACCATGAGCAGTTCTTC. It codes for CASSLAGTSVYHEQFF.